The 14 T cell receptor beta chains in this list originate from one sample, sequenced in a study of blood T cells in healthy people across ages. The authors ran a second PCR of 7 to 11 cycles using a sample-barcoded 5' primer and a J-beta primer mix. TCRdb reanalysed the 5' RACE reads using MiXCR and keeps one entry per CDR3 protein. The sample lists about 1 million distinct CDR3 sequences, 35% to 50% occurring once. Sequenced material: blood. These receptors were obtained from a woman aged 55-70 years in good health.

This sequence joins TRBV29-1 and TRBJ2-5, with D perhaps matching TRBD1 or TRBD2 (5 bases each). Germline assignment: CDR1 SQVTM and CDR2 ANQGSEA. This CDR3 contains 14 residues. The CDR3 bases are TGCGGGTGGGGGATGGGACCGTACCAAGAGACCCAGTACTTC. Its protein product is CGWGMGPYQETQYF.

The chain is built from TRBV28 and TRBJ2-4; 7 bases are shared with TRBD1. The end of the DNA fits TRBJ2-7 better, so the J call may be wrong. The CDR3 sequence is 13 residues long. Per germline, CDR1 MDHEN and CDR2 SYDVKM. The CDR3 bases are TGTGCCACCGTGTCAGGGGGCTCCTACGAGCAGTACTTC. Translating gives CATVSGGSYEQYF.

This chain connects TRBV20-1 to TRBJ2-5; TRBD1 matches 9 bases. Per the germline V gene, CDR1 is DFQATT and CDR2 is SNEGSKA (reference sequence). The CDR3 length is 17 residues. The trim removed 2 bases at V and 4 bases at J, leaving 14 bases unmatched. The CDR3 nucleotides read TGCAGTGCTAGATCCATACCGGGGACAGGGTCTGGAGAGACCCAGTACTTC. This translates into CSARSIPGTGSGETQYF.

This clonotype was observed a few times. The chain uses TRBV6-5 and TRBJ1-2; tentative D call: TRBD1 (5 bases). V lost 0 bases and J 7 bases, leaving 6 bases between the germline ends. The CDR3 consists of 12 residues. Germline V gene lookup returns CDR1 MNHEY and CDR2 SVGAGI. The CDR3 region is CASSYSGVGYTF. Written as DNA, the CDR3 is TGTGCCAGCAGTTACTCAGGGGTTGGCTACACCTTC.

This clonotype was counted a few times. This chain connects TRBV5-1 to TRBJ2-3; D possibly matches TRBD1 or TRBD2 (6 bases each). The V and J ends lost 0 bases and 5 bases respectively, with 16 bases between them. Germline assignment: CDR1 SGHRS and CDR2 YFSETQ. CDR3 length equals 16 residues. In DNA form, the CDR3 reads TGCGCCAGCAGCTTGGCCAATGGGGGGCGAGGAGATACGCAGTATTTT. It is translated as CASSLANGGRGDTQYF. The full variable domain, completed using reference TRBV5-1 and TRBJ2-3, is KAGVTQTPRYLIKTRGQQVTLSCSPISGHRSVSWYQQTPGQGLQFLFEYFSETQRNKGNFPGRFSGRQFSNSRSEMNVSTLELGDSALYLCASSLANGGRGDTQYFGPGTRLTVL.

In DNA, the CDR3 is TGTGCCAGCAGCTCACGCGTAGCGGGGGGGCGGAGTGAGCAGTTCTTC. This codes for CASSSRVAGGRSEQFF. The chain has TRBV7-3 and TRBJ2-1; 11 bases are shared with TRBD2. There are 16 residues in the CDR3. Germline CDR1 and CDR2: SGHTA and FQGTGA. V trimming: 4 bases; J trimming: 9 bases; junction bases outside the gene matches: 11.

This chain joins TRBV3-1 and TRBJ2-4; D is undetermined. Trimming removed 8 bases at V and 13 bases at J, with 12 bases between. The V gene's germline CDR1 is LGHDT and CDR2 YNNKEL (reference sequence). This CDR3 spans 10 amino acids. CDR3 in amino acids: CASPVREQYF. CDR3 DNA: TGTGCCAGCCCGGTGAGAGAGCAGTACTTC.

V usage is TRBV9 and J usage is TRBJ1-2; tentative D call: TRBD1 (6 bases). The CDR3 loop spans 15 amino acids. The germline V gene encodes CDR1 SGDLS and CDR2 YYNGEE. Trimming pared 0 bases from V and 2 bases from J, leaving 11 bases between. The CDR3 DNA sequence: TGTGCCAGCAGCGTAGATCTCGGACAGAACTATGGCTACACCTTC. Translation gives CASSVDLGQNYGYTF. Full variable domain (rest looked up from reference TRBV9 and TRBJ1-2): DSGVTQTPKHLITATGQRVTLRCSPRSGDLSVYWYQQSLDQGLQFLIQYYNGEERAKGNILERFSAQQFPDLHSELNLSSLELGDSALYFCASSVDLGQNYGYTFGSGTRLTVV.

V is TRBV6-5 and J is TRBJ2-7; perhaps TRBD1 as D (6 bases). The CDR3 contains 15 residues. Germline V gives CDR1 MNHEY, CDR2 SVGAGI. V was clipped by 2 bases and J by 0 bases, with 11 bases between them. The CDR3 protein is CASSYAGASSYEQYF. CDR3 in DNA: TGTGCCAGCAGTTACGCAGGGGCCTCCTCCTACGAGCAGTACTTC.

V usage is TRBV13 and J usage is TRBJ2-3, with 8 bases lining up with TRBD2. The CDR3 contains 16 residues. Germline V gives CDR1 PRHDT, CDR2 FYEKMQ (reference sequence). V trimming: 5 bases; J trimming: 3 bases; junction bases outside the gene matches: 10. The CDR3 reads CASSPGLESGTDTQYF. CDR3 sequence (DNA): TGTGCCAGCAGCCCGGGACTAGAAAGTGGGACAGATACGCAGTATTTT.

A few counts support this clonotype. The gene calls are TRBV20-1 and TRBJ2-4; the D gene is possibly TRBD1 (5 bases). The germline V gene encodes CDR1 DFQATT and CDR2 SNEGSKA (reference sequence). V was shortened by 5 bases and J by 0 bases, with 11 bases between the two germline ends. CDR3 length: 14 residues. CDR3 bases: TGCAGTGCTCAGGGAACTCTAGCCAAAAACATTCAGTACTTC. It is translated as CSAQGTLAKNIQYF.

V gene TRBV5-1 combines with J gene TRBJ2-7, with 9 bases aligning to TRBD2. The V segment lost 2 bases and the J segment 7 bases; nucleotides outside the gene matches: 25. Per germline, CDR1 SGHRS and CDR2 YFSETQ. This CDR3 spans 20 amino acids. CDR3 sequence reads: CASSFLVSGRSRSSYNEQYF. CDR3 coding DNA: TGCGCCAGCAGCTTCTTGGTTAGCGGGAGAAGCCGGAGCTCCTACAATGAGCAGTACTTC.

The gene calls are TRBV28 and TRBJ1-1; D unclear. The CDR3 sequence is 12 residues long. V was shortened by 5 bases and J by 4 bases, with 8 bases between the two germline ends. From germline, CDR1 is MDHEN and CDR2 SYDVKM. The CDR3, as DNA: TGTGCCAGCAGTATCAGAGTCACTGAAGCTTTCTTT. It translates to CASSIRVTEAFF.

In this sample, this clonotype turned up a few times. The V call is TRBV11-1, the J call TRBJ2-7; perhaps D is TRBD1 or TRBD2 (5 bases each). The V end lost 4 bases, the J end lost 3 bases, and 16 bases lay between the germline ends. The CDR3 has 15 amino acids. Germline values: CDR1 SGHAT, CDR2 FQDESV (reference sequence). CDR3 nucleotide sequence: TGTGCCAGCAGCTGGGGACCCACCTATGTCTACGAGCAGTACTTC. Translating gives CASSWGPTYVYEQYF.